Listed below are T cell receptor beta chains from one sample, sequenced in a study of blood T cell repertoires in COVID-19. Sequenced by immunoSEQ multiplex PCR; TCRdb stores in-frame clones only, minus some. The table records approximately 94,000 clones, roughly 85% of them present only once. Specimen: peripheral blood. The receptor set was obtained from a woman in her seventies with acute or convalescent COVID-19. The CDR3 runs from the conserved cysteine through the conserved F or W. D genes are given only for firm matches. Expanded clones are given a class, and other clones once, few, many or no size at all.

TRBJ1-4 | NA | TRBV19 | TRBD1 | CASSILQGANEKLFF | TGTGCCAGTAGTATTTTACAGGGGGCAAATGAAAAACTGTTTTTT
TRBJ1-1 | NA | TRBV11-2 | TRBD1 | CASRFRGHGTEAFF | TGTGCCAGCAGATTTAGGGGGCACGGCACTGAAGCTTTCTTT
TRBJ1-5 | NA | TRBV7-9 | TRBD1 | CASSGGGLGNQPQHF | TGTGCCAGCAGTGGAGGGGGCTTGGGCAATCAGCCCCAGCATTTT
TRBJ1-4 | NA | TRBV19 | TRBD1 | CASSKSLGQGLEKLFF | TGTGCCAGTAGTAAATCCCTGGGACAGGGCCTTGAAAAACTGTTTTTT
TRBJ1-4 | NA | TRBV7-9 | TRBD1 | CASSPQGAGEKLFF | TGTGCCAGCAGCCCTCAGGGGGCAGGGGAAAAACTGTTTTTT
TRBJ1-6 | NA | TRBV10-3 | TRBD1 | CAISPGQGDSPLHF | TGTGCCATCAGCCCCGGACAGGGTGATTCACCCCTCCACTTT
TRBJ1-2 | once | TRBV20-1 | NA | CSASIRGDYGYTF | TGCAGTGCTAGTATCAGGGGCGACTATGGCTACACCTTC
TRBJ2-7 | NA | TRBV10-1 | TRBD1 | CASRRTQGAYEQYF | TGCGCCAGCAGACGGACCCAGGGGGCCTACGAGCAGTACTTC
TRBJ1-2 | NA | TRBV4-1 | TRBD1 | CASSQPDRGGGYTF | TGCGCCAGCAGCCAACCCGACAGGGGGGGAGGCTACACCTTC
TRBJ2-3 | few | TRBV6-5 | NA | CASSDGGPPTDTQYF | TGTGCCAGCAGCGACGGGGGACCACCCACAGATACGCAGTATTTT
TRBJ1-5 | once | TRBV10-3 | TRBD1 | CAISTGGPLSQPQHF | TGTGCCATCAGCACAGGGGGCCCCCTGTCTCAGCCCCAGCATTTT
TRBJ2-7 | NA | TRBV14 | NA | CASSPRPAYEQYF | TGTGCCAGCAGCCCCCGTCCGGCCTACGAGCAGTACTTC
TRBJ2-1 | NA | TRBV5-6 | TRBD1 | CASSGGTGDSYNEQFF | TGTGCCAGCAGCGGCGGGACAGGAGATTCCTACAATGAGCAGTTCTTC
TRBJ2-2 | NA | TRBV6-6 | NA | CASSYLDTAGELFF | TGTGCCAGCAGTTACTTGGACACGGCCGGGGAGCTGTTTTTT
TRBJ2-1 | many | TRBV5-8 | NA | CASSLGHQTYNEQFF | TGTGCCAGCAGCTTGGGACACCAGACCTACAATGAGCAGTTCTTC
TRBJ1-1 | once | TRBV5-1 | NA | CASSQTAQVNTEAFF | TGCGCCAGCAGCCAGACAGCTCAGGTGAACACTGAAGCTTTCTTT
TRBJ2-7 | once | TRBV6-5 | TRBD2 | CASRPSGGVYEQYF | TGTGCCAGCCGACCCAGCGGGGGGGTATACGAGCAGTACTTC
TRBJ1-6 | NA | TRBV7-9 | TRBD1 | CASSPAGTDNSPLHF | TGTGCCAGCAGCCCGGCCGGGACAGATAATTCACCCCTCCACTTT
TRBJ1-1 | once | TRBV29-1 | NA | CSARRGADTEAFF | TGCAGCGCCCGGAGAGGAGCGGACACTGAAGCTTTCTTT
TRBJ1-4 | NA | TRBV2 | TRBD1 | CASSGAQGATNEKLFF | TGTGCCAGCAGTGGGGCGCAGGGGGCAACTAATGAAAAACTGTTTTTT
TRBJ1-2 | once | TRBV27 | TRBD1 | CASRPPGTVYGYTF | TGTGCCAGCAGACCACCCGGGACAGTCTATGGCTACACCTTC
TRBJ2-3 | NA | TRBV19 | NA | CATTGTGSSGTQYF | TGTGCCACCACGGGCACAGGGTCATCCGGTACGCAGTATTTT
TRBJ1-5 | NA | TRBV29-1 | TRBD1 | CSVGRQGNISNQPQHF | TGCAGCGTTGGGCGACAGGGGAATATCAGCAATCAGCCCCAGCATTTT
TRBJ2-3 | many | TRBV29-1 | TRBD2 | CSVENRGGLVTQYF | TGCAGCGTTGAAAACCGGGGGGGCCTCGTTACGCAGTATTTT
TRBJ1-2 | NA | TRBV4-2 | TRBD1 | CASSPIVGTGLGYTF | TGTGCCAGCAGCCCTATTGTGGGGACAGGGTTGGGCTACACCTTC
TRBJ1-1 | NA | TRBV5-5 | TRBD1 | CASSLGDRGWWTEAFF | TGTGCCAGCAGCTTGGGAGACAGGGGGTGGTGGACTGAAGCTTTCTTT
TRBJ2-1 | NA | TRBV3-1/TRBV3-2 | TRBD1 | CASSRDRERTEQFF | TGTGCCAGCAGCCGGGACAGGGAACGTACAGAGCAGTTCTTC
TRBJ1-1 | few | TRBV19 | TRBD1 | CASSEGAMVRTEAFF | TGTGCCAGTAGTGAGGGGGCGATGGTACGAACTGAAGCTTTCTTT
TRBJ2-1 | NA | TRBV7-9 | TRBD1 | CASSMGTGGSWDEQFF | TGTGCCAGCAGCATGGGGACAGGGGGCTCTTGGGATGAGCAGTTCTTC
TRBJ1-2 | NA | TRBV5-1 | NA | CASSSGSYGYTF | TGCGCCAGCAGCTCAGGGTCCTATGGCTACACCTTC
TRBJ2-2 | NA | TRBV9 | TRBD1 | CASSVEDRGYTGELFF | TGTGCCAGCAGCGTAGAGGACAGGGGATACACCGGGGAGCTGTTTTTT
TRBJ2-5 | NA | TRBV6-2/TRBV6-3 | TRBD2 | CASSPRLAGGPQTQYF | TGTGCCAGCAGTCCACGACTAGCGGGGGGGCCACAGACCCAGTACTTC
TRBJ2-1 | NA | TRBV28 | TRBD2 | CASMTSGQEQFF | TGTGCCAGCATGACTAGCGGGCAGGAGCAGTTCTTC
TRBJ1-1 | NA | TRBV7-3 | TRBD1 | CASSLGQATEAFF | TGTGCCAGCAGCTTGGGACAGGCTACTGAAGCTTTCTTT
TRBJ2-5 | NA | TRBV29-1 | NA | CSVGARGETQYF | TGCAGCGTTGGGGCTAGGGGTGAGACCCAGTACTTC
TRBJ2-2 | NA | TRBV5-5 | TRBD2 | CASSPGVAGNTGELFF | TGTGCCAGCAGCCCCGGGGTAGCGGGAAACACCGGGGAGCTGTTTTTT
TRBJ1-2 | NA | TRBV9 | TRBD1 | CASSPLGGRGAGGYTF | TGTGCCAGCAGCCCCCTCGGGGGCAGGGGGGCTGGTGGCTACACCTTC
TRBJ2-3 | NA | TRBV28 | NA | CASSFRGTDTQYF | TGTGCCAGCAGTTTTAGGGGGACAGATACGCAGTATTTT
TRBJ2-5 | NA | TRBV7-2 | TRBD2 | CASSWTSGGETQYF | TGTGCCAGCAGCTGGACTAGCGGGGGGGAGACCCAGTACTTC
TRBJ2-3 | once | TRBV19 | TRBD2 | CASSGGLAGAPSTDTQYF | TGTGCCAGTAGTGGGGGACTAGCGGGGGCCCCTAGCACAGATACGCAGTATTTT
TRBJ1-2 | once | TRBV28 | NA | CASSLQTVYGYTF | TGTGCCAGCAGCCTACAGACAGTCTATGGCTACACCTTC
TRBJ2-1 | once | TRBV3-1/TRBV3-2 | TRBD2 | CASSQTSSGGSGLVVF | TGTGCCAGCAGCCAAACATCAAGCGGGGGGTCAGGCCTCGTGGTCTTC
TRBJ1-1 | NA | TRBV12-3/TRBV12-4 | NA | CASSLIAGEEAFF | TGTGCCAGCAGTTTAATCGCGGGGGAGGAAGCTTTCTTT
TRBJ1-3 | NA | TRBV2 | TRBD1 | CASSEGGQGRNTIYF | TGTGCCAGCAGTGAGGGGGGACAGGGAAGAAACACCATATATTTT
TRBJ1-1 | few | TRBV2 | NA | CASSAGTEAFF | TGTGCCAGCAGCGCAGGGACTGAAGCTTTCTTT